This T cell receptor (beta chain) was found in a study of early T cells in non-severe SARS-CoV-2 infection. Study details: Chains stayed unpaired after sequencing of bulk RNA from unsorted whole blood. General study results and limits: The study's VDJdb matching favored anti-spike CD8 responses and missed private and CD4 specificities.

The library protocol tagged individual cDNA molecules with unique molecular identifiers. TCRdb independently ran MiXCR on the 5' RACE reads; one entry per CDR3 protein. The sample lists roughly 43,000 distinct CDR3 sequences; less than 6.5% were seen once. A note on this clonotype: Its matching antigen is unknown.

Germline V CDR1 and CDR2: ENHRY, SYGVKD. V lost 8 bases to trimming and J lost 2 bases, with 12 bases between them. CDR3 length: 13 residues. The chain employs TRBV10-3 and TRBJ2-5, with D perhaps TRBD1 (5 bases). The sequence was collected from an adult who was a healthcare worker with PCR-confirmed SARS-CoV-2 infection or an uninfected control (not recorded which). Sequences were derived from whole blood, sampled at baseline. As DNA, the CDR3 is TGTGCCATCTCCGATAGGGGACAAGAGACCCAGTACTTC. This translates into CAISDRGQETQYF.